This record covers a single T cell receptor beta chain. Antigen unknown. This CDR3 is built from 14 residues. V lost 8 bases to trimming and J lost 4 bases, with 18 bases between them. CDR1 is LNHDA and CDR2 is SQIVND in the germline V gene (reference sequence). The PCR used 60 Vbeta and 13 Jbeta primers. The protocol was immunoSEQ multiplex PCR, while the TCRdb copy is restricted to in-frame clones and leaves out a portion. This repertoire includes tens of thousands of clones. This specimen comes from a study of cytomegalovirus exposure and HLA in healthy donors. Study in general: From HLA-typed donors, an early data release held roughly 80 million unique TCRs. Whole-study results and caveats: Later analysis reportedly placed an Asian-associated ancestry cluster below the roughly 690-donor mean in N-insertions. The classifier, whose performance was assessed in both the original and validation cohorts, reportedly diagnosed cytomegalovirus status with high specificity and sensitivity. Data from an earlier analysis indicated that most TCR beta V segments were productive either about 87% or about 30% of the time.

The sample was PBMCs. The J gene is TRBJ2-7, the V gene TRBV19; possibly TRBD2 for D (6 bases). The receptor comes from a male donor in good health and CMV-seronegative. The CDR3 loop is CASGESAGSYEQYF. CDR3 sequence (DNA): TGTGCCAGTGGGGAGTCGGCGGGGAGTTACGAGCAGTACTTC.